The 20 T cell receptor beta chains listed next were all sequenced from one sample in a study of T cell changes during pregnancy in multiple sclerosis. Measured with immunoSEQ multiplex PCR; TCRdb has only the in-frame clones, and not every one. This table has more than 50,000 clones, about 88% appearing once. The source material was peripheral blood, sampled in the first trimester of pregnancy. These receptor sequences come from a female donor in good health, enrolled as a control in a pregnancy study.

The chain couples TRBV6-5 to TRBJ2-3; D unresolved. Germline assignment: CDR1 MNHEY and CDR2 SVGAGI. The CDR3 loop spans 13 amino acids. V was trimmed by 6 bases and J by 6 bases, leaving 13 bases between them. The CDR3 loop reads CASSHPSVDTQYF. CDR3 sequence (DNA): TGTGCCAGCAGCCACCCTTCAGTGGATACGCAGTATTTT.

The chain joins TRBV4-3 to TRBJ1-4; D perhaps matches TRBD1 (5 bases). V shed 4 bases and J shed 8 bases, with 14 bases lying between them. This CDR3 contains 14 residues. CDR1 LGHNA and CDR2 YSLEER come from the germline V gene. As DNA, the CDR3 is TGCGCCAGCAGCCCTCAAACAGGAAGAGAAAAACTGTTTTTT. It specifies CASSPQTGREKLFF.

This clone has only one observation. The chain links TRBV4-1 to TRBJ1-6, with 9 nucleotides matching TRBD1. Trimming took 5 bases from V and 7 from J; bases not matched to a gene: 3. Germline V gives CDR1 MGHRA, CDR2 YSYEKL. This CDR3 contains 14 residues. The CDR3 loop is CASSMDRGNSPLHF. The CDR3 nucleotides are TGCGCCAGCAGCATGGACAGGGGAAATTCACCCCTCCACTTT.

The chain couples TRBV6-5 to TRBJ2-5, with 9 bases lining up with TRBD1. This CDR3 region has 14 residues. The V segment lost 5 bases and the J segment 2 bases; nucleotides outside the gene matches: 3. Germline V gene lookup returns CDR1 MNHEY and CDR2 SVGAGI. Here the CDR3 DNA reads TGTGCCAGCAGTCCCGGGACAGGGCAAGAGACCCAGTACTTC. Translated, it gives CASSPGTGQETQYF.

This chain uses TRBV7-9 with TRBJ1-1; tentatively, D is TRBD1 (5 bases). The ends were cut back, 2 bases at V and 4 bases at J, with 17 bases in the middle. The CDR3 loop spans 16 amino acids. CDR1 is SEHNR, CDR2 FQNEAQ, per germline (reference sequence). Here the CDR3 reads CASSLSGAGQGTEAFF. The CDR3 nucleotides read TGTGCCAGCAGCTTAAGTGGGGCAGGGCAGGGCACTGAAGCTTTCTTT.

This clone was seen repeatedly, ten times or more. The chain recombines TRBV7-2 with TRBJ2-7; 14 nucleotides match TRBD2. The CDR3 contains 16 residues. Germline values: CDR1 SGHTA, CDR2 FQGNSA. After removal of 5 bases from V and 4 bases from J, the junction contained 7 bases not matched to a gene. CDR3 nucleotide sequence: TGTGCCAGCAGCCCCGGGACTAGCGGGAGAAGATACGAGCAGTACTTC. As protein: CASSPGTSGRRYEQYF.

The chain carries TRBV7-9 and TRBJ2-2; the match to TRBD2 covers 8 bases. Germline-derived CDR1 and CDR2 are SEHNR and FQNEAQ (reference sequence). The V gene end was trimmed by 7 bases and the J gene end by 4 bases; junction bases not matched to a gene: 8. This CDR3 comprises 15 residues. The CDR3 protein is CASTIIGGGTGELFF. The CDR3, as DNA: TGTGCCAGCACCATAATCGGGGGGGGCACCGGGGAGCTGTTTTTT. Complete variable domain (other parts from reference TRBV7-9 and TRBJ2-2): DTGVSQNPRHKITKRGQNVTFRCDPISEHNRLYWYRQTLGQGPEFLTYFQNEAQLEKSRLLSDRFSAERPKGSFSTLEIQRTEQGDSAMYLCASTIIGGGTGELFFGEGSRLTVL.

V and J are TRBV6-4 and TRBJ1-2; D perhaps matches TRBD1 (6 bases). This CDR3 has 15 amino acids. Per germline, CDR1 MRHNA and CDR2 SNTAGT. V was clipped by 6 bases and J by 4 bases, with 18 bases between them. The CDR3 spells CASSPQGLSSYGYTF. The CDR3 nucleotides read TGTGCCAGCAGCCCACAGGGCCTTTCCTCCTATGGCTACACCTTC.

The chain carries TRBV12-5 and TRBJ1-2; a possible D gene is TRBD1 (6 bases). CDR3 size: 14 residues. The V gene lost 0 bases and the J gene lost 8 bases, with 13 bases spanning the gap. Germline CDR1 LGHNT, CDR2 FRNRAP. CDR3 protein: CASGLVPKGGGYTF. The CDR3 DNA reads as TGTGCTAGTGGTTTGGTCCCGAAGGGGGGGGGCTACACCTTC.

This clone was seen a single time. The rearrangement uses TRBV4-2 and TRBJ1-5; the D gene is possibly TRBD1 (5 bases). The CDR3 runs 16 residues. The V end lost 0 bases, the J end lost 2 bases, and 11 bases lay between the germline ends. Germline CDR1 LGHNA, CDR2 YNFKEQ. CDR3 sequence: CASSQDRGYGNQPQHF. The CDR3 coding sequence is TGTGCCAGCAGCCAAGATCGGGGGTACGGCAATCAGCCCCAGCATTTT.

The chain's CDR3 is CASSPGLHVADTQYF. DNA of the CDR3: TGTGCCAGCAGCCCCGGTCTTCATGTCGCAGATACGCAGTATTTT. The V and J genes are TRBV6-1 and TRBJ2-3; D unclear. V was shortened by 6 bases and J by 4 bases, with 17 bases between the two germline ends. Looked up from germline, CDR1 is MNHNS and CDR2 is SASEGT. This CDR3 is 15 amino acids long.

This rearrangement joins TRBV20-1 to TRBJ2-1, with TRBD1 as a possible D gene (6 bases). Germline V gives CDR1 DFQATT, CDR2 SNEGSKA (reference sequence). The CDR3 is 11 residues long. The ends were cut back, 7 bases at V and 5 bases at J, with 9 bases in the middle. In nucleotides, the CDR3 is TGCAGTGGGCAGGGGAACAATGAGCAGTTCTTC. Translation: CSGQGNNEQFF.

The chain joins TRBV10-2 to TRBJ1-1, with TRBD1 matching over 7 bases. This CDR3 is built from 15 residues. Germline CDR1 reads WSHSY; CDR2 reads SAAADI. Trimming at V came to 4 bases and at J to 1 base, leaving 6 bases not matched to a gene. The CDR3 spells CASSGGGVANTEAFF. In nucleotides, the CDR3 is TGCGCCAGCAGTGGAGGGGGCGTAGCGAACACTGAAGCTTTCTTT.

The chain has TRBV10-3 and TRBJ2-7, with 8 bases identical to TRBD1. The CDR3 length is 15 residues. Trimming removed 6 bases from V and 5 bases from J; junction bases left unmatched: 12. From germline, CDR1 is ENHRY and CDR2 SYGVKD. CDR3 loop: CAIRSDQGAAHEQYF. The CDR3 DNA sequence: TGTGCCATCAGGTCCGACCAGGGGGCAGCCCACGAGCAGTACTTC.

This sequence joins TRBV10-3 and TRBJ2-1, with 7 bases lining up with TRBD2. Germline CDR1 ENHRY, CDR2 SYGVKD. This CDR3 comprises 18 residues. Trimming cost V 0 bases and J 7 bases; bases outside gene matches: 15. The chain's CDR3 is CAISESTLDGLVGNEQFF. CDR3 bases: TGTGCCATCAGTGAGTCTACCTTAGATGGACTAGTCGGGAATGAGCAGTTCTTC.

The V gene is TRBV2, the J gene TRBJ1-1, with 8 bases fitting TRBD1. The germline gives CDR1 SNHLY, CDR2 FYNNEI. The length of the CDR3 is 16 residues. Trimming took 6 bases from V and 0 from J; bases not matched to a gene: 9. CDR3 nucleotide sequence: TGTGCCAGCAGGGCCCGACAGGGGCGCTTGAACACTGAAGCTTTCTTT. Translated: CASRARQGRLNTEAFF.

This sequence joins TRBV11-2 and TRBJ1-1; maybe TRBD1 (5 bases). CDR1 SGHAT and CDR2 FQNNGV come from the germline V gene. This CDR3 has 14 residues. The V and J ends lost 0 bases and 5 bases respectively, with 10 bases between them. The CDR3 region is CASSLEGGETEAFF. The CDR3 coding sequence is TGTGCCAGCAGCTTAGAGGGGGGGGAGACTGAAGCTTTCTTT.

The genes are TRBV7-6 and TRBJ1-2; D is possibly TRBD1 (5 bases). V lost 6 bases and J 5 bases, leaving 22 bases between the germline ends. Germline CDR1 is SGHVS and CDR2 is FNYEAQ. The CDR3 is made up of 16 amino acids. The CDR3 sequence: CASSYTPSGTLYGYTF. The CDR3 nucleotides read TGTGCCAGCAGTTACACCCCCTCCGGGACTCTTTATGGCTACACCTTC.

The V and J genes are TRBV30 and TRBJ2-7, with 12 bases that match TRBD1. J gave up 5 bases and V 4 bases, and 9 bases lay outside the gene matches. CDR1 and CDR2 (germline): GTSNPN, SVGIG (reference sequence). The CDR3 runs to 15 residues. The CDR3 spells CAWTGGDRGHDEQYF. CDR3 coding DNA: TGTGCCTGGACGGGGGGGGACAGGGGGCACGACGAGCAGTACTTC.

The chain has TRBV7-8 and TRBJ1-1; D might be TRBD1 (5 bases). The CDR3 extends over 12 amino acids. The V end was cut by 6 bases, the J end by 5 bases, with 10 bases between. Germline CDR1 and CDR2: SGHVS and FQNEAQ. CDR3 region: CASSQAGTEAFF. The CDR3 nucleotides read TGTGCCAGCAGTCAGGCAGGGACTGAAGCTTTCTTT.